One T cell receptor (beta chain) is described in this entry. Antigen: not known. Using a J-beta primer mix together with a sample-barcoded 5' primer, a second PCR was run for roughly 7 to 11 cycles. TCRdb processed the 5' RACE reads anew with MiXCR; each CDR3 protein has one entry. The sample yields about 1.5 million distinct CDR3 sequences, 40% to 45% seen once. Trimming took 0 bases from V and 4 from J, leaving 12 bases between them. CDR1 and CDR2 from the germline V gene are MNHEY and SVGAGI. The CDR3 loop spans 16 amino acids. The sample, about 10 milliliters of peripheral blood, was drawn from each donor. The data belong to a study of blood T cells in healthy people across ages. Overall study results and limits: Unsorted PBMC material precluded a definitive naive versus antigen-experienced comparison. Long-lived donors carried more naive CD4+ cells and greater diversity than aged donors. Observed TCR beta diversity per million T cells went down as age went up. This fall followed a roughly linear course with age.

This TCR derives from a woman in her late teens or twenties in good health. The gene calls are TRBV6-5 and TRBJ2-2, with D possibly TRBD1 on 5 matching bases. The sequencing input was blood. The CDR3 DNA is TGTGCCAGCAGTTACTCGATCAGGGCTTCCACCGGGGAGCTGTTTTTT. It yields the protein CASSYSIRASTGELFF.